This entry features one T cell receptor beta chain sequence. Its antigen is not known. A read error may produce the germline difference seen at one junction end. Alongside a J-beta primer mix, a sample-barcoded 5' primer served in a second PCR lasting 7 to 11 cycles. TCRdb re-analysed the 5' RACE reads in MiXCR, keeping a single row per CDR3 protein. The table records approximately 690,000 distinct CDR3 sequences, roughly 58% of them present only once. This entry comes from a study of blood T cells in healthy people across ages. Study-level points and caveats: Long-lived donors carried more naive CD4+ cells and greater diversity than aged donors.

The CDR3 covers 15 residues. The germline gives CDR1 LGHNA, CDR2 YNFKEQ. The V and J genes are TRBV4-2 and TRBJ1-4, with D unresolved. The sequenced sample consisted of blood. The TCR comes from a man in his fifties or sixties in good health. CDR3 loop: CASSQDGQGREKLFF. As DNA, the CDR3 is TGTGCCAGCAGTCAAGACGGCCAAGGGCGTGAAAAACTGTTTTTT.